This T cell receptor beta chain was observed in a study of post-analysis software for immune sequencing data. Overall study context: Patients with relapsing-remitting, secondary progressive and progressive-relapsing multiple sclerosis courses were all represented.

In its sample, this clonotype was seen a few times. The antigen remains unidentified. This CDR3 is built from 15 residues. Germline V gives CDR1 SGHTS, CDR2 YDEGEE. The V and J ends lost 0 bases and 2 bases, in that order; junction bases with no gene match: 4. Libraries were made from TCR beta cDNA, and they carried unique molecular identifiers. One entry per CDR3 protein, called by TCRdb with MiXCR from the PCR reads. This repertoire shows roughly 160,000 distinct CDR3 sequences, 36% found once; its top ten account for about 26%. Study results and caveats: Controls showed lower frequencies than patients for a few TRBV segments, and TRBV5-6, TRBV5-1 and TRBV20-1 were among these. Strong co-clustering by F measure was evident for samples that had been prepared in the same batch. For normalized Chao1 diversity, multiple sclerosis patients scored significantly lower than controls did.

This sequence was found in a girl aged 5-17 years with multiple sclerosis. The sequenced sample was blood, obtained after autologous hematopoietic stem cell transplantation. The chain uses TRBV5-8 and TRBJ2-5, with TRBD2 matching over 7 bases. The CDR3 DNA is TGTGCCAGCAGCTTGGGGCTAGCGGATCAAGAGACCCAGTACTTC. Encoded protein: CASSLGLADQETQYF.